Reported below is one T cell receptor (beta chain). It lacks a known antigen. No much larger clone exists at a distance of one base, and base qualities are not known. The CDR3 numbers 14 residues from cysteine through phenylalanine. Kept here is only the CDR3 DNA, which spans 42 bases and is read in frame from base 1. V sheds 5 bases and J sheds 2 bases, leaving 10 bases between their ends. The germline V gene (reference sequence) supplies CDR1 SEHNR and CDR2 FQNEAQ. The sample is drawn from a study of blood T cells in healthy people across ages (dated by TCRdb to about 2015). Background for the entire study: In model experiments, template switching captured about one uniquely barcoded TCR beta cDNA molecule for every two T cells. For two donors (one aged 18 to 30 and one aged 80 or older), the study analyzed two additional independent replicas of 1 million unique cDNA reads from the same blood draw. The donors were divided into four age groups: young (average approximately 15 years), middle-aged (almost 40), aged (about 60) and long-lived (82). Age-related changes in TCR beta repertoire diversity were measured in the study by deep sequencing normalized with unique cDNA molecular identifiers. To avoid experimental bias, donors of different ages were spread randomly across the sequencing lanes. Overall results and qualifications from the work: The long-lived group showed more naive CD4+ T cells, fewer expanded clones and increased TCR diversity than the aged group, suggesting age selection. A strong correlation was found between observed TCR beta diversity and the percentage of naive T cells measured by flow cytometry. As age increased, observed TCR beta diversity per million T cells dropped in a roughly linear way, and a significant reduction was already evident by age about 36. Estimates of total diversity based on one million sequenced T cells were regarded as lower bounds and as underestimates. Because the CMV infection status of the donors was unknown, age-related changes in expanded clonotypes may potentially have been confounded. Because profiling used bulk unsorted PBMCs, naive and antigen-experienced compartments could not be compared conclusively.

The donors were roughly 40 Caucasian individuals from Russia, aged 6 to 90 years, who were systemically healthy. About 10 milliliters of peripheral blood were collected from each donor into EDTA-treated Vacutainer tubes. Ficoll-Paque density-gradient centrifugation was used to isolate PBMCs, with at least 6.5 million obtained per sample. Total RNA, at least 6 micrograms per sample, was extracted from PBMCs with Trizol reagent. For every donor, flow cytometry on a PBMC aliquot measured the percentage of naive CD45RAhigh/CD27high T cells. The library was generated by 5' RACE. The instrument given in TCRdb is Illumina HiSeq 2500. A second about 7 to 12 cycle PCR used a sample-barcoded 5' primer and a J-beta primer mix. A unique molecular identifier was introduced onto each TCR beta cDNA molecule by a template-switch 5' adaptor carrying 12 random nucleotides. Each sample yielded at least 2.5 million CDR3-containing paired-end reads. The Mint cDNA synthesis kit, primed by a TRBC-specific oligonucleotide, was used to synthesize first-strand cDNA from all RNA. After uracil-DNA glycosylase treatment, a first 18-cycle PCR used universal primers M1SS and BC2_uni_R on all cDNA. Regarding the original processing steps: For normalization, 1 million high-quality reads were randomly selected from each sample, with every read carrying a distinct molecular identifier. Instead of being binned into consensus sequences, reads with shared molecular identifiers were discarded. CDR3 identification, clonotype clustering and error correction used MiTCR with a Q25 quality threshold and the strictest error-elimination algorithm. A nonparametric unseen species model using Euler transformation provided a lower-bound estimate of total TCR beta diversity. Through fastp at Q25 and MiXCR, TCRdb rebuilt clones from the public reads, retaining in-frame beta chains. A single entry per CDR3 protein holds the most common genes and DNA from its merged rows. What appears here as the V and J calls and clone size reflects TCRdb's work, not the paper's. Counted in this sample were some 640,000 distinct CDR3 sequences; around half of them appeared once. The ten biggest clones cover roughly a third of the sample.

Sequencing input: blood. This sequence was found in a woman aged 55-70 years in good health. The sequence links TRBV7-9 to TRBJ2-1; TRBD2 is a possible D gene, resting on 5 matching bases. The CDR3 has the sequence CASSPAVAYNEQFF. At the DNA level, the sequence is TGTGCCAGCAGCCCAGCGGTTGCCTACAATGAGCAGTTCTTC.